Each of the 26 T cell receptor beta chains below was sequenced from the same sample in a study of monozygotic twins with inflammatory bowel disease. TCRdb reprocessed the 5' RACE reads and keeps a single row for each CDR3 protein, giving no DNA. This specimen shows about 300,000 distinct CDR3 sequences; the ten leading clones hold less than 6.5%. Sequenced material: blood. The receptors were gathered from a human donor with ulcerative colitis or Crohn's disease, or a healthy co-twin of an affected twin (not recorded which).

The chain links TRBV9 to TRBJ2-1; TCRdb reports TRBD1, a call that lacks DNA to check it against. The CDR3 has 15 residues. Germline CDR1 and CDR2: SGDLS and YYNGEE. CDR3 in amino acids: CASSVVSRPGNEQFF.

The gene calls are TRBV28 and TRBJ1-1. Germline V CDR1 and CDR2: MDHEN, SYDVKM. This CDR3 spans 14 amino acids. The CDR3 here is CASSLSGMNTEAFF.

The chain is built from TRBV18 and TRBJ1-4; TCRdb names TRBD1, which stays unverified in the absence of DNA. The CDR3 contains 16 residues. The germline gives CDR1 KGHSH, CDR2 LQKENI. This CDR3 reads CASSPQRGQGFEKLFF. Complete variable domain (other parts from reference TRBV18 and TRBJ1-4): NAGVMQNPRHLVRRRGQEARLRCSPMKGHSHVYWYRQLPEEGLKFMVYLQKENIIDESGMPKERFSAEFPKEGPSILRIQQVVRGDSAAYFCASSPQRGQGFEKLFFGSGTQLSVL.

The V call is TRBV30, the J call TRBJ1-1; TCRdb returns TRBD1, unconfirmable since there is no DNA. Germline lookup yields CDR1 GTSNPN and CDR2 SVGIG (reference sequence). The CDR3 has 13 amino acids. The CDR3 loop reads CAWITGGGTEAFF.

The chain recombines TRBV7-8 with TRBJ1-5. The CDR3 is made up of 14 amino acids. Germline loops: CDR1 SGHVS, CDR2 FQNEAQ. The CDR3 is CASSARIEGQPQHF.

The chain links TRBV5-1 to TRBJ2-1; TCRdb's assignment of TRBD2 cannot be checked, as there is no DNA. CDR3 length: 14 amino acids. Germline V gene data show CDR1 as SGHRS and CDR2 as YFSETQ. The chain's CDR3 is CASSLGGIYNEQFF.

The V and J genes are TRBV12-3 or TRBV12-4 and TRBJ2-2; TCRdb gives TRBD1 as the D gene, but with no DNA this cannot be confirmed. There are 18 residues in the CDR3. CDR3 residues: CASTQRGVQGAMAGELFF.

V is TRBV4-3 and J is TRBJ2-6; the TCRdb D gene call, TRBD1, has no DNA to confirm it. Germline V gives CDR1 LGHNA, CDR2 YSLEER. CDR3 size: 20 residues. This CDR3 is CASSQGGAGAANSGANVLTF.

The chain links TRBV6-1 to TRBJ2-5; the D call of TRBD1 rests on TCRdb alone, since no DNA is present to check it. The germline gives CDR1 MNHNS, CDR2 SASEGT. The CDR3 is made up of 14 amino acids. This CDR3 is CASKTRGSGETQYF.

This chain uses TRBV5-1 with TRBJ1-6. The CDR3 covers 16 residues. CDR1 is SGHRS and CDR2 is YFSETQ in the germline V gene. CDR3: CASSLGREDYNSPLHF.

The chain links TRBV5-1 to TRBJ2-7. Germline CDR1 is SGHRS and CDR2 is YFSETQ. The CDR3 has 13 amino acids. The CDR3 reads CASSLASSYEQYF.

This rearrangement joins TRBV5-1 to TRBJ2-7; TCRdb gives TRBD1 as the D gene, but with no DNA this cannot be confirmed. The CDR3 covers 15 residues. The V gene's germline CDR1 is SGHRS and CDR2 YFSETQ. The CDR3 spells CASSLDGTGIYEQYF. Together with reference TRBV5-1 and TRBJ2-7, the CDR3 gives the full variable domain: KAGVTQTPRYLIKTRGQQVTLSCSPISGHRSVSWYQQTPGQGLQFLFEYFSETQRNKGNFPGRFSGRQFSNSRSEMNVSTLELGDSALYLCASSLDGTGIYEQYFGPGTRLTVT.

The chain joins TRBV5-1 to TRBJ2-7; there is no DNA to check the TCRdb D call of TRBD1. This CDR3 contains 14 residues. Looked up from germline, CDR1 is SGHRS and CDR2 is YFSETQ. The CDR3 reads CASSPGTGLNEQYF. The complete variable domain, with remaining parts taken from reference TRBV5-1 and TRBJ2-7, reads KAGVTQTPRYLIKTRGQQVTLSCSPISGHRSVSWYQQTPGQGLQFLFEYFSETQRNKGNFPGRFSGRQFSNSRSEMNVSTLELGDSALYLCASSPGTGLNEQYFGPGTRLTVT.

The chain combines TRBV27 with TRBJ2-7; the TCRdb call, TRBD1, lacks DNA for checking. Looked up from germline, CDR1 is MNHEY and CDR2 is SMNVEV (reference sequence). The CDR3 runs to 17 residues. CDR3 sequence: CASSLFQGGGTSYEQYF.

The rearrangement uses TRBV7-2 and TRBJ2-1. The CDR3 sequence is 17 residues long. CDR1 is SGHTA and CDR2 is FQGNSA in the germline V gene. This chain's CDR3 is CASSTAGLTMLQFGQFF.

This chain links TRBV28 with TRBJ1-1; TCRdb indicates TRBD1, and absent DNA this call remains unverified. From germline, CDR1 is MDHEN and CDR2 SYDVKM. The CDR3 contains 14 residues. CDR3: CASSSTRLGAEAFF.

J is TRBJ2-3 and V is TRBV5-1; the D call from TCRdb, TRBD1, cannot be confirmed without DNA. Germline V gene data show CDR1 as SGHRS and CDR2 as YFSETQ. There are 14 residues in the CDR3. The CDR3 is CASSFGQVADTQYF.

The V call is TRBV28, the J call TRBJ1-2; TCRdb's D call, TRBD1, is unchecked because there is no DNA. This CDR3 is 13 amino acids long. Germline V lookup: CDR1 MDHEN, CDR2 SYDVKM. The CDR3 region is CASSIRDSDGYTF.

V usage is TRBV30 and J usage is TRBJ2-5; TCRdb returns TRBD1, unconfirmable since there is no DNA. From germline, CDR1 is GTSNPN and CDR2 SVGIG (reference sequence). The length of the CDR3 is 11 residues. The CDR3 reads CAGRRVETQYF.

The rearrangement uses TRBV7-2 and TRBJ2-3; TCRdb's D gene call, TRBD2, goes unchecked for lack of DNA. The CDR3 has 14 residues. The V gene's germline CDR1 is SGHTA and CDR2 FQGNSA. CDR3 loop: CASSRDSSTDTQYF.

The chain recombines TRBV20-1 with TRBJ1-1. The CDR3 runs 14 residues. Germline CDR1 DFQATT, CDR2 SNEGSKA (reference sequence). The CDR3 reads CSARPQALVTEAFF.

V gene TRBV29-1 combines with J gene TRBJ2-2. CDR1 and CDR2 from the germline V gene are SQVTM and ANQGSEA. The CDR3 has 12 residues. This CDR3 reads CSVDRNTGELFF.

The chain joins TRBV6-2 or TRBV6-3 to TRBJ2-2. Germline CDR1 is MNHEY and CDR2 is SVGEGT. The CDR3 loop spans 12 amino acids. The CDR3 sequence: CASSYDPGELFF.

V usage is TRBV7-2 and J usage is TRBJ2-7; TCRdb's D call of TRBD2 is untestable without DNA. This CDR3 comprises 15 residues. Germline lookup yields CDR1 SGHTA and CDR2 FQGNSA. CDR3 protein: CASSRTLATNYEQYF.

This rearrangement joins TRBV4-3 to TRBJ2-1; the D gene TCRdb calls, TRBD2, cannot be checked with no DNA. Germline CDR1 reads LGHNA; CDR2 reads YSLEER. The CDR3 contains 18 residues. The CDR3 here is CASSPELAGGRWIDEQFF.

V gene TRBV7-2 combines with J gene TRBJ2-7; TCRdb names TRBD2, which stays unverified in the absence of DNA. The V gene's germline CDR1 is SGHTA and CDR2 FQGNSA. The CDR3 runs 12 residues. The CDR3 spells CASSGTRFEQYF.